This entry features one T cell receptor beta chain sequence. Its antigen remains undetermined. No base qualities exist here, and no much larger clone lies one base off it. Different DNA sequences within this sample yield the same CDR3. The cohort was made up of approximately 670 healthy bone marrow donors. All cohort members were sampled while nominally healthy, although unrecorded immune exposures were likely present. The donor was CMV seronegative and was included in the group of about 350 seronegative cohort members. Every donor gave a peripheral blood sample, and the peripheral blood mononuclear cells from that sample were used for TCR beta sequencing. Genomic DNA was extracted from the blood cell samples with the Qiagen DNeasy Blood Extraction Kit. This sample stems from a study of cytomegalovirus exposure and HLA in healthy donors (dated by TCRdb to 2016 to 2017). Notes on the research overall: According to an earlier analysis of around 600 of the donors, some 180 million T cells yielded over 90 million unique TCR beta sequences and approximately 300 Gb of sequence data. An early release that covered about 600 HLA-typed donors contained approximately 290 gigabases of sequencing data and roughly 84 million unique TCR sequences. Of the 300 to 400 genotyped donors, approximately 82% fell in the genetic ancestry cluster associated with self-reported Caucasian donors. The study aimed to test whether signatures of past pathogen exposure could be identified by cataloging public T cell receptors. The T cell repertoires of under 750 subjects were profiled by immunosequencing and related to cytomegalovirus serostatus. In addition to the first cohort of 650 to 750 subjects, a separate validation cohort of over 90 different subjects was used. The study combined high-throughput TCR immunosequencing, statistical association of individual TCRs with disease status, and machine learning to predict cytomegalovirus infection status. To study patterns of TCR occurrence, a later analysis re-analyzed previously published TCR beta repertoires from several hundred donors and added high-resolution HLA genotyping. Rather than using new phenotypic data, the later analysis identified candidate immune exposures from TCR beta sequences and from how often those sequences occurred across donors. An earlier analysis of nearly 600 of the donors applied high-throughput TCR beta sequencing to assess whether each TCR beta V gene segment acted as functional or pseudogenic. Alongside the repertoire data, information on donor age, sex, ethnicity and CMV serostatus was compiled. Genome-wide SNP genotypes for about three fifths of the roughly 700 donors were used in a later genetic analysis, which treated that subset as a discovery cohort. Every discovery cohort repertoire had been produced on one sequencing platform. HLA typing included class I and class II loci at four-digit resolution. The number of donors typed differed by locus, with roughly 620-640 for A, B, C, DRB1 and DQB1, about 500 for DQA1, over 600 for DPA1, and around 430 for DPB1. Four to six DR-DQ haplotypes were handled as single units for association and clustering, since linkage in the cohort was strong. Across about 380 genotyped donors of the cohort, an average of approximately 240,000 unique TCR beta nucleotide sequences per donor were sequenced, and roughly a sixth of those sequences were non-productive. Overall study results and their limits: A further reported finding was that TCR beta sequences accurately predicted the HLA-A and HLA-B alleles for most subjects in the first cohort. When HLA alleles, especially DR and DQ, strongly co-occurred, attributing TCR associations to individual alleles was difficult. A later analysis associated 16,951 TCR beta sequences with specific HLA alleles at a false discovery rate of 0.05. A total of fewer than 200 TCR beta chains were listed by the study as associated with cytomegalovirus. Sequencing depth was assumed to be roughly uniform across donors in the presence/absence analyses, though that assumption may not hold. According to a later analysis, parvovirus B19, influenza, CMV and Epstein-Barr virus appeared linked to several top co-occurrence clusters. In a later analysis, the rate of TCR association differed among HLA loci, with DRB1 alleles having the most associated TCRs and HLA-C alleles having the fewest. CMV serostatus was the only immune exposure information available for the cohort. While some public TCRs were present in many individuals, most TCR sequences turned up only very rarely across donors. An earlier analysis of approximately 500 of the donors showed that most TCR beta V segments appeared in productive rearrangements either about 90% or about 30% of the time, which broadly matched IMGT annotations. In this cohort, only TCR beta chains were sequenced, and detectable features were limited by the absence of alpha or paired-chain data. Compared with the roughly 600-donor mean, donors in an Asian-associated ancestry cluster had fewer N-insertions in productive TCRs, according to a later genetic analysis. HLA typing was unavailable for some donors at each locus, so association tests used only the typed subset. Correlated functional status among segregating V segments might reflect linkage disequilibrium, but an unknown experimental factor could not be ruled out. Most CMV-associated TCR beta chains appeared to be HLA-restricted in a later analysis, and the HLA associations seemed to be driven largely by CMV exposure. V-gene and J-gene trimming of TCR beta chains was associated with a missense DCLRE1C variant in a later genetic analysis, and the association was replicated in an independent cohort. The authors suggested that the approach could potentially be extended to other disease states and immunological phenotypes. A cluster of highly shared sequence variants was judged likely to represent a technical artifact of the sequencing pipeline. Compared with equally common non-associated chains, HLA-associated TCR beta chains in a later analysis were more clonally expanded and had lower generation probabilities. In both the original and validation cohorts, the classifier was reported to diagnose cytomegalovirus status with high specificity and sensitivity. In vitro tests confirmed that a few of the cytomegalovirus-associated TCR beta chains recognize cytomegalovirus antigens. Some IMGT-functional V segments, including TRBV6-2 and TRBV6-3, could not be distinguished by the 87-base-pair reads and were therefore excluded. The earlier analysis of nearly 600 of the donors excluded roughly 17 rarely observed V segments, including chromosome 9 orphons, because counts were too low.

Libraries were built with the immunoSEQ multiplex PCR assay. The multiplex PCR relied on a mix of 60 forward primers for TCR Vbeta segments and 13 reverse primers for TCR Jbeta segments. The CDR3 region of rearranged TCR beta genes was amplified from genomic DNA with a multiplex PCR assay. On the Illumina HiSeq System, the amplified TCR beta libraries were sequenced as 87-base-pair reads. Per the authors' processing: A later analysis tallied some 79 million unique TCR beta chains across the approximately 670 repertoires, and approximately 9.9 million of those chains were shared by two or more donors. To remove PCR and sequencing errors, raw reads were error-corrected and collapsed into unique sequences using a nearest-neighbor algorithm that merged closely related sequences. V, D and J gene segments were assigned by aligning CDR3 sequences to IMGT reference sequences. Each retained sequence needed at least a six-nucleotide match to both a V gene segment and a J gene segment. A rearrangement was called productive if the CDR3 had no stop codons and remained in frame with V and J, and every other rearrangement was called non-productive. CDR3 was defined according to IMGT convention as the region running from the second conserved V-encoded cysteine to the conserved J-encoded phenylalanine. Sequences without an unambiguous match to a single V gene segment were excluded from the earlier analysis of approximately 600 of the donors. An earlier analysis of 450 to 650 of the donors called V segments functional above 56.7% productive rearrangements and segregating when the between-donor standard deviation exceeded 5%. A statistical classification framework was built for diagnosing cytomegalovirus status from the catalog of TCR beta chain sequences. In a later analysis, TCR nucleotide sequences were compared against IMGT/GENE-DB human TR gene sequences so that V and J genes could be assigned. In a later analysis, CDR3 sequences and most-parsimonious VDJ recombination scenarios were assigned using the TCRdist pipeline. A later analysis defined each TCR beta chain by its CDR3 amino acid sequence plus V-gene family, and excluded reads lacking a unique V-gene family. As a way to deal with suspected cross-contamination and a sequencing artifact, a later analysis dropped 450 to 700 nucleotide sequences that were highly shared and had low generation probability. For each public chain, a later analysis derived a clonal expansion index from normalized ranks of inferred template counts within each repertoire. A later analysis computed generation probabilities with a VDJ recombination model fitted to out-of-frame rearrangements, and checked the results against IGoR. In a later analysis, hypergeometric tests were used to score TCR-TCR, TCR-HLA and TCR-CMV co-occurrence, with a repertoire-size bias correction applied to TCR pairs. False discovery rates were estimated in a later analysis by permuting HLA or CMV assignments 20 times. A later analysis grouped co-occurring TCRs with DBSCAN, adding TCRdist sequence similarity when clustering within HLA-allele-positive subsets. Repertoires with fewer than 30,000 or more than 120,000 public chains were left out of co-occurrence clustering, as were five repertoires with anomalous nucleotide sharing. TCRdb took over this immuneACCESS table, retaining in-frame rearrangements with V and J assigned. Such tables are incomplete; in checked studies, under half of the missing clones stem from an unresolved V gene, and the remainder is unexplained. From that table come the V and J calls and clone size; the DNA was used to work out D and trimming. The sample table holds about 190,000 clones, of which over 65% were seen once. The top ten clones comprise 1.5% to 2% of the sample.

At the junction V is shortened by 0 bases and J by 4 bases; bases outside the gene matches: 2. The CDR3 contains 15 residues, cysteine and phenylalanine counted. Only the CDR3 part of the read is kept: 45 bases, read in frame from the first base. CDR1 is given as MNHEY and CDR2 as SVGAGI, both from the germline V gene. This receptor was identified in a woman aged 30 to 39 in good health and CMV-seronegative. The chain is made from TRBV6-5 and TRBJ1-2; 10 central bases correspond to TRBD1. The material sequenced was PBMCs. The DNA sequence is as follows: TGTGCCAGCAGTTACTCGACAGGGGGCGGCTATGGCTACACCTTC. It specifies CASSYSTGGGYGYTF.